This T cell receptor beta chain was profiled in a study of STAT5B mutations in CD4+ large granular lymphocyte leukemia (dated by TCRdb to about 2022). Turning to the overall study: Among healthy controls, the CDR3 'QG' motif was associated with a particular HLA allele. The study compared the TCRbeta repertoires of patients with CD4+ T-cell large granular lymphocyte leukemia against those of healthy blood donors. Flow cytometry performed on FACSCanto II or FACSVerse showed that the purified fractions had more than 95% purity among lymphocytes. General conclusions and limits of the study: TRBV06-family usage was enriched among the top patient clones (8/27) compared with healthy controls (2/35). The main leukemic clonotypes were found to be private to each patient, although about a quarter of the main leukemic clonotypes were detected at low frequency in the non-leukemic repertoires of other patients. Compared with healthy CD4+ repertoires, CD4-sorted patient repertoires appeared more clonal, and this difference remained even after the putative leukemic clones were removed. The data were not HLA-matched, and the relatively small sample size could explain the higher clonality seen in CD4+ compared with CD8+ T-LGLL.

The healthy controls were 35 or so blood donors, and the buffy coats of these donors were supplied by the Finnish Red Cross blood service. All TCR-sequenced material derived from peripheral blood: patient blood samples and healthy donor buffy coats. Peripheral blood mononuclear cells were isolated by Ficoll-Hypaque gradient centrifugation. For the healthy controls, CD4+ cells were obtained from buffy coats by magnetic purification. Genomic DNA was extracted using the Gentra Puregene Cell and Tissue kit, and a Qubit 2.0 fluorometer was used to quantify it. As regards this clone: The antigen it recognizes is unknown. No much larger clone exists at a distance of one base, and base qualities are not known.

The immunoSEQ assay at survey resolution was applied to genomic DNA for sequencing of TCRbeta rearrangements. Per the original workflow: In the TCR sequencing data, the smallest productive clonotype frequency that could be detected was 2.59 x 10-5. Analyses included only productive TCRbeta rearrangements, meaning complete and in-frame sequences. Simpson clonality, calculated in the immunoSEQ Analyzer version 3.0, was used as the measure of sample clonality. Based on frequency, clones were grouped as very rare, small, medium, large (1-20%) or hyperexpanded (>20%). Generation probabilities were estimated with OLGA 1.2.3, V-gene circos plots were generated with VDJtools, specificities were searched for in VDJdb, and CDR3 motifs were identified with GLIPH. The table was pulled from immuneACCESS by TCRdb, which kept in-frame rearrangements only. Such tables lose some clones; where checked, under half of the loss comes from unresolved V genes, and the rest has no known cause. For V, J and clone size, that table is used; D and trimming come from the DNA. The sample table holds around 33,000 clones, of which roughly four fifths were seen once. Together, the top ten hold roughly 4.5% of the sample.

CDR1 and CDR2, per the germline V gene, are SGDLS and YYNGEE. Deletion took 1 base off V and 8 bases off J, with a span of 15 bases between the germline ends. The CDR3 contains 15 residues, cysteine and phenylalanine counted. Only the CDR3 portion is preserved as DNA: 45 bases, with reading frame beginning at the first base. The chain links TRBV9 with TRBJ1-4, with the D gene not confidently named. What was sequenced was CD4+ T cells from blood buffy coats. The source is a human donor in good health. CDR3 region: CASSVSTGRVEKLFF. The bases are TGTGCCAGCAGCGTATCTACGGGTAGGGTGGAAAAACTGTTTTTT.